Each of the 2 T cell receptor beta chains below was sequenced from the same sample in a study of cytotoxic CD8 clonotypes in ibrutinib-treated CLL. Method: immunoSEQ multiplex PCR; TCRdb's copy keeps in-frame clones and lacks some. The sample lists 110,000 to 150,000 clones, around 77% occurring once. The input for sequencing was PBMCs, taken after 12 months of ibrutinib treatment. The receptor set was obtained from a human donor with chronic lymphocytic leukemia.

V gene TRBV7-2 combines with J gene TRBJ1-3; 8 bases are a match to TRBD1. The CDR3 length is 15 residues. V was clipped by 1 base and J by 2 bases; unmatched bases: 1. The germline V gene has CDR1 SGHTA and CDR2 FQGNSA. CDR3 bases: TGTGCCAGCAGCTTAGAGACAGGGGCTGGAAACACCATATATTTT. This sequence encodes CASSLETGAGNTIYF. The full variable domain, with the rest looked up from reference TRBV7-2 and TRBJ1-3, is GAGVSQSPSNKVTEKGKDVELRCDPISGHTALYWYRQSLGQGLEFLIYFQGNSAPDKSGLPSDRFSAERTGGSVSTLTIQRTQQEDSAVYLCASSLETGAGNTIYFGEGSWLTVV.

The CDR3 DNA reads TGTGCCAGCAGCCCAGGGAGTAGAGTAAATGGCTACACCTTC. Its translation: CASSPGSRVNGYTF. V gene TRBV27 combines with J gene TRBJ1-2; D might be TRBD1 (5 bases). The CDR3 contains 14 residues. V was shortened by 6 bases and J by 6 bases, with 17 bases between the two germline ends. In germline, CDR1 is MNHEY, CDR2 SMNVEV (reference sequence).